This passage covers 10 T cell receptor beta chains from one sample sequenced in a study of T-cell reconstitution after alpha-beta-depleted transplantation in children. A library of TCRbeta sequences, prepared with unique molecular identifiers, was generated. TCRdb reanalysed the PCR reads using MiXCR and keeps one entry per CDR3 protein. Of 330,000 or so distinct CDR3 sequences listed, around a tenth are singletons. Material: PBMCs, obtained before TCRalphabeta/CD19-depleted stem cell transplant. Every receptor here comes from a boy under two years old with acute myeloid leukemia, due to receive a stem cell transplant.

The J gene is TRBJ2-1, the V gene TRBV7-2; TRBD2 is a possible D gene (6 bases). This CDR3 has 16 amino acids. The germline V gene encodes CDR1 SGHTA and CDR2 FQGNSA. V lost 5 bases and J 3 bases, leaving 17 bases between the germline ends. The CDR3 is CASSPRRVRFYNEQFF. CDR3 nucleotide sequence: TGTGCCAGCAGCCCCCGGAGGGTCCGCTTCTACAATGAGCAGTTCTTC. The whole variable domain, remainder taken from reference TRBV7-2 and TRBJ2-1, is GAGVSQSPSNKVTEKGKDVELRCDPISGHTALYWYRQSLGQGLEFLIYFQGNSAPDKSGLPSDRFSAERTGGSVSTLTIQRTQQEDSAVYLCASSPRRVRFYNEQFFGPGTRLTVL.

This clonotype was seen repeatedly, ten times or more. The V call is TRBV9, the J call TRBJ2-1, with 9 positions matching TRBD2. Germline values: CDR1 SGDLS, CDR2 YYNGEE. J gave up 3 bases and V 0 bases, and 13 bases lay outside the gene matches. The CDR3 totals 19 residues. CDR3 DNA: TGTGCCAGCAGCGTAGCTCCGCGTAGGCTAGCGGGAAACTACAATGAGCAGTTCTTC. Encoded protein: CASSVAPRRLAGNYNEQFF.

This clonotype showed up many times. The chain has TRBV10-3 and TRBJ2-1, with unresolved D. V was cut by 3 bases and J by 3 bases, with 9 bases left in between. The germline CDR1 and CDR2 sequences are ENHRY and SYGVKD. This CDR3 spans 14 amino acids. Here the CDR3 DNA reads TGTGCCATCAGTGACGGGTCTTTCTACAATGAGCAGTTCTTC. This codes for CAISDGSFYNEQFF.

In its sample, this clonotype was seen many times. This chain links TRBV5-6 with TRBJ2-7, with D possibly matching TRBD2 (5 bases). The CDR3 totals 14 residues. With 0 bases removed from V and 3 bases from J, the gap between germline ends came to 10 bases. Looked up from germline, CDR1 is SGHDT and CDR2 is YYEEEE. In DNA form, the CDR3 reads TGTGCCAGCAGCTTGGGTGGAGGACGCTACGAGCAGTACTTC. Amino acid sequence: CASSLGGGRYEQYF.

The chain couples TRBV7-2 to TRBJ2-7; possibly TRBD2 for D (6 bases). CDR1 and CDR2 from the germline V gene are SGHTA and FQGNSA. With 4 bases removed from V and 1 base from J, the gap between germline ends came to 14 bases. This CDR3 is built from 15 residues. The DNA of the CDR3 is TGTGCCAGCAGCTGGAGGAGCGGGCCATCCTACGAGCAGTACTTC. Translating it yields CASSWRSGPSYEQYF.

With respect to this clonotype: At one end the junction does not follow the germline gene, possibly because of a read error. The chain joins TRBV15 to TRBJ2-1; D is undetermined. Germline V lookup: CDR1 LNHNV, CDR2 YYDKDF (reference sequence). The CDR3 loop spans 15 amino acids. CDR3 protein: CATSRDKGSYNERFF. The CDR3 region has the DNA TGTGCCACCAGCAGAGACAAAGGATCCTACAATGAGCGGTTCTTC.

This clonotype was detected a few times. The chain has TRBV30 and TRBJ2-7, with 7 bases aligning to TRBD1. CDR1 and CDR2 (germline): GTSNPN, SVGIG (reference sequence). There are 13 residues in the CDR3. V dropped 7 bases and J dropped 6; count of bases not matched to a gene: 12. CDR3 sequence reads: CAFRPPQGVEQYF. The CDR3 DNA is TGTGCCTTCCGCCCCCCCCAGGGGGTCGAGCAGTACTTC.

This clonotype was counted many times. The V gene is TRBV7-2, the J gene TRBJ2-3; a possible D gene is TRBD1 (6 bases). Trimming pared 5 bases from V and 0 bases from J, leaving 15 bases between. The CDR3 runs 16 residues. CDR1 and CDR2 (germline): SGHTA, FQGNSA. CDR3 sequence: CASSRAGGQSTDTQYF. In DNA, the CDR3 is TGTGCCAGCAGCCGCGCTGGGGGACAAAGCACAGATACGCAGTATTTT.

On this clonotype: One end of the junction varies from germline; a read error may be responsible. The V gene is TRBV28, the J gene TRBJ2-1; D is possibly TRBD2 (5 bases). Germline-derived CDR1 and CDR2 are MDHEN and SYDVKM. CDR3 length: 11 residues. CDR3 in amino acids: CASRALREHFF. For the CDR3, the DNA is TGTGCCAGCAGGGCTTTAAGGGAGCATTTCTTC.

This clonotype occurred a few times. V usage is TRBV7-2 and J usage is TRBJ2-2, with D uncertain. There are 16 residues in the CDR3. Germline lookup yields CDR1 SGHTA and CDR2 FQGNSA. Trimming removed 3 bases at V and 2 bases at J, with 13 bases between. CDR3 in DNA: TGTGCCAGCAGCTTCGTTTCGACTTCAAACACCGGGGAGCTGTTTTTT. The encoded protein is CASSFVSTSNTGELFF. Combining the CDR3 with reference TRBV7-2 and TRBJ2-2 gives the whole variable domain GAGVSQSPSNKVTEKGKDVELRCDPISGHTALYWYRQSLGQGLEFLIYFQGNSAPDKSGLPSDRFSAERTGGSVSTLTIQRTQQEDSAVYLCASSFVSTSNTGELFFGEGSRLTVL.